This entry concerns a single T cell receptor (beta chain). Its antigen is as yet unknown. TCRdb's copy holds only in-frame clones and misses some; the assay was immunoSEQ multiplex PCR. The profile covers 20,000 to 25,000 clones, with 72% appearing a single time and 0.55% to 0.75% taken by the ten largest. The entry originates in a study of STAT5B mutations in CD4+ large granular lymphocyte leukemia. Findings of the study overall: Patient CD4-sorted repertoires looked more clonal than healthy CD4+ repertoires, even without putative leukemic clones.

The CDR3 is made up of 14 amino acids. Germline V gene data show CDR1 as MDHEN and CDR2 as SYDVKM. V lost 4 bases and J 4 bases, leaving 13 bases between the germline ends. The rearrangement links TRBV28 to TRBJ1-2; no clear D gene. Material for sequencing was CD4+ T cells from blood buffy coats. This clonotype originated in a human donor in good health. The CDR3 bases are TGTGCCAGCAGTTCACACGGAGCTCGCTATGGCTACACCTTC. This encodes CASSSHGARYGYTF.